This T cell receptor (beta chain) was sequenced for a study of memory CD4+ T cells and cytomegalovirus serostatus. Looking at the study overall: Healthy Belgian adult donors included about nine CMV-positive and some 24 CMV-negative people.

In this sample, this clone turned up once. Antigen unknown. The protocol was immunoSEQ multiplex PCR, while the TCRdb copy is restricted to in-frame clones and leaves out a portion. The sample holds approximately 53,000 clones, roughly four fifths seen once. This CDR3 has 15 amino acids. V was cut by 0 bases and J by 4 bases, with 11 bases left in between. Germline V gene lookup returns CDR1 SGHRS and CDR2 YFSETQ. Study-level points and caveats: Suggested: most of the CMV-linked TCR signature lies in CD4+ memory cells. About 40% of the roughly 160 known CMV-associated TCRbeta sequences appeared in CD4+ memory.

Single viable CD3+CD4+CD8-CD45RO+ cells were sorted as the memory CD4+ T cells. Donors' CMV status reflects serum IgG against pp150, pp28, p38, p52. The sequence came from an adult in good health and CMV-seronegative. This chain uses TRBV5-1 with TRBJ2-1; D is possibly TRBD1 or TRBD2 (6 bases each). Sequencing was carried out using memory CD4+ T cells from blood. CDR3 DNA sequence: TGCGCCAGCAGCTTGGCGGGGGCCGCTTACAATGAGCAGTTCTTC. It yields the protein CASSLAGAAYNEQFF.